Below, 27 T cell receptor beta chains from the same sample are listed, as sequenced in a study of regulatory T cells in long-lasting Graves disease. Time point described: newly diagnosed GD, antithyroid drugs for less than 3 months. Making the TCR library involved RNA that had been extracted from PBMCs. Libraries of TCR beta came from iRepertoire HTBI primers plus Arm-PCR of CDR3 regions. TCRdb independently ran MiXCR on the multiplex PCR reads; one entry per CDR3 protein. This sample has about 470,000 distinct CDR3 sequences, with about 15% found just once. These data also formed part of another study, on T cells in Graves' hyperthyroidism and ophthalmopathy.

Sample: peripheral blood mononuclear cells (PBMCs), taken at new diagnosis, from a patient treated with antithyroid drugs. The source is a woman in her 30s with Graves disease.

This clonotype was detected a few times. The chain joins TRBV9 to TRBJ2-3; 10 bases agree with TRBD2. The V segment lost 3 bases and the J segment 4 bases; nucleotides outside the gene matches: 5. The CDR3 consists of 15 residues. Germline lookup yields CDR1 SGDLS and CDR2 YYNGEE. The CDR3 DNA reads TGTGCCAGCAGCGGAGCGGGAGGGCTGCCAGATACGCAGTATTTT. It is translated as CASSGAGGLPDTQYF.

This clonotype was detected ten times or more. The rearrangement links TRBV20-1 to TRBJ2-7; 8 positions agree with TRBD2. Looked up from germline, CDR1 is DFQATT and CDR2 is SNEGSKA (reference sequence). V lost 6 bases, J lost 3 bases, and 16 bases stayed unmatched. The CDR3 is 16 amino acids. This CDR3 is CSARPRGGVGGYEQYF. CDR3 nucleotide sequence: TGCAGTGCCCGTCCCCGGGGGGGCGTCGGCGGCTACGAGCAGTACTTC.

This clonotype was counted ten times or more. V and J are TRBV3-1 and TRBJ2-7; 7 bases agree with TRBD2. V gave up 4 bases and J gave up 10 bases; unmatched junction bases: 19. Germline values: CDR1 LGHDT, CDR2 YNNKEL (reference sequence). The CDR3 contains 16 residues. The CDR3 is CASSLSSGAGVKEQYF. The CDR3 nucleotides are TGTGCCAGCAGCCTCTCCTCCGGGGCGGGGGTGAAAGAACAGTACTTC.

V usage is TRBV10-1 and J usage is TRBJ2-2, with D unclear. The CDR3 runs to 13 residues. CDR1 and CDR2 (germline): WNHNN, SYGVQD (reference sequence). The V end lost 3 bases, the J end lost 6 bases, and 8 bases lay between the germline ends. The CDR3, as DNA: TGCGCCAGCAGTGACAGAGTCCCCGGGGAGCTGTTTTTT. Its translation is CASSDRVPGELFF.

The V gene is TRBV5-1, the J gene TRBJ2-5, with 7 bases lining up with TRBD2. With 7 bases clipped from V and 2 bases from J, the junction kept 11 bases outside the gene matches. This CDR3 is built from 15 residues. Germline V gives CDR1 SGHRS, CDR2 YFSETQ. For the CDR3, the DNA is TGCGCCAGCCGTCTTCCTAGCGGAGAGCAAGAGACCCAGTACTTC. As protein: CASRLPSGEQETQYF.

In this sample, this clonotype turned up many times. The chain uses TRBV29-1 and TRBJ2-7; 9 bases match TRBD2. The CDR3 runs 16 residues. Trimming removed 6 bases from V and 3 bases from J; junction bases left unmatched: 15. Germline values: CDR1 SQVTM, CDR2 ANQGSEA. CDR3 bases: TGCAGCGTCCCCGTAGGGCCCGGGACTAGCTTCTACGAGCAGTACTTC. Protein sequence: CSVPVGPGTSFYEQYF.

This clonotype has more than one count but fewer than ten. V usage is TRBV7-9 and J usage is TRBJ2-7; tentative D call: TRBD2 (6 bases). CDR3 size: 14 residues. The V and J ends lost 7 bases and 4 bases respectively, with 17 bases between them. The germline V gene has CDR1 SEHNR and CDR2 FQNEAQ (reference sequence). Here the CDR3 DNA reads TGTGCCAGCACCTCCCGGGACTCAGTTTACGAGCAGTACTTC. This sequence encodes CASTSRDSVYEQYF.

This clonotype was seen at least ten times. CDR3 protein: CATRGAPGQGNTDTQYF. The DNA for the CDR3 is TGTGCCACTAGGGGAGCACCGGGACAGGGGAACACAGATACGCAGTATTTT. The rearrangement links TRBV6-1 to TRBJ2-3; TRBD1 matches 10 bases. J lost 2 bases, V lost 10 bases, and 15 bases had no gene match. In germline, CDR1 is MNHNS, CDR2 SASEGT. The CDR3 runs to 17 residues.

V and J are TRBV7-9 and TRBJ2-7; 9 bases match TRBD2. CDR3 length equals 15 residues. The germline V gene has CDR1 SEHNR and CDR2 FQNEAQ (reference sequence). V shed 7 bases and J 2 bases; nucleotides not matched to a gene: 9. Written as DNA, the CDR3 is TGTGCCAGCACCGCGGGGGCTAGCGGGGCCTACGAGCAGTACTTC. Amino acid sequence: CASTAGASGAYEQYF.

This clonotype was seen repeatedly, ten times or more. The rearrangement links TRBV11-1 to TRBJ2-3, with no clear D. The CDR3 length is 13 residues. Germline V CDR1 and CDR2: SGHAT, FQDESV (reference sequence). V was cut by 8 bases and J by 2 bases, with 11 bases left in between. In DNA, the CDR3 is TGTGCCAGCTTACAGAGACCCACAGATACGCAGTATTTT. Protein product: CASLQRPTDTQYF. Based on the CDR3 plus reference TRBV11-1 and TRBJ2-3, the full variable domain is EAEVAQSPRYKITEKSQAVAFWCDPISGHATLYWYRQILGQGPELLVQFQDESVVDDSQLPKDRFSAERLKGVDSTLKIQPAELGDSAMYLCASLQRPTDTQYFGPGTRLTVL.

In this sample, this clonotype turned up many times. This rearrangement joins TRBV20-1 to TRBJ1-1, with 10 bases matching TRBD1. J gave up 6 bases and V 0 bases, and 4 bases lay outside the gene matches. The CDR3 length is 14 residues. Germline lookup yields CDR1 DFQATT and CDR2 SNEGSKA (reference sequence). CDR3 loop: CSARDRTGGSEAFF. DNA for the CDR3: TGCAGTGCTAGAGATCGGACAGGGGGATCTGAAGCTTTCTTT.

This rearrangement joins TRBV10-3 to TRBJ1-1, with 8 bases lining up with TRBD1. CDR3 size: 18 residues. Germline loops: CDR1 ENHRY, CDR2 SYGVKD. J gave up 3 bases and V 7 bases, and 19 bases lay outside the gene matches. This chain's CDR3 is CAITSRGQGLFKDTEAFF. The CDR3 DNA follows: TGTGCCATCACCTCGAGAGGACAGGGACTATTTAAGGACACTGAAGCTTTCTTT.

This clonotype was seen ten or more times. This chain connects TRBV24-1 to TRBJ1-1; 9 bases are shared with TRBD1. From germline, CDR1 is KGHDR and CDR2 SFDVKD. V trimming: 5 bases; J trimming: 1 base; junction bases outside the gene matches: 1. This CDR3 region has 14 residues. Written as DNA, the CDR3 is TGTGCCACCAGTGGGGGACAGGGGAACACTGAAGCTTTCTTT. Residues: CATSGGQGNTEAFF.

The sample holds many counts of this clonotype. This sequence joins TRBV7-8 and TRBJ1-2; D uncertain. CDR1 SGHVS and CDR2 FQNEAQ come from the germline V gene. Trimming removed 1 base from V and 8 bases from J, with 17 bases in between. The length of the CDR3 is 15 residues. The CDR3 region has the DNA TGTGCCAGCAGCTTAGAAGGAGTGGGGAGTTGGGGCTACACCTTC. This gives the protein CASSLEGVGSWGYTF.

This chain joins TRBV6-9 and TRBJ2-7; D is perhaps TRBD1 or TRBD2 (5 bases each). Germline assignment: CDR1 MNHGY and CDR2 SVAAGI. V shed 3 bases and J shed 6 bases, with 12 bases lying between them. The length of the CDR3 is 13 residues. CDR3 nucleotides: TGTGCCAGCAGTTACGGGACGGTCGGCGAGCAGTACTTC. Its translation is CASSYGTVGEQYF.

This clonotype occurred many times. The V call is TRBV11-2, the J call TRBJ2-3; D gene uncertain. Germline CDR1 SGHAT, CDR2 FQNNGV. CDR3 length equals 13 residues. V lost 1 base and J lost 4, with 6 bases in between. The CDR3 nucleotides are TGTGCCAGCAGCTTAGTTGGCCCAGATACGCAGTATTTT. This translates into CASSLVGPDTQYF.

This clonotype occurred many times. The chain employs TRBV2 and TRBJ1-5, with 7 bases fitting TRBD1. This CDR3 has 15 residues. The ends lost 1 base at V and 8 bases at J; junction bases unmatched: 8. Germline V lookup: CDR1 SNHLY, CDR2 FYNNEI. The CDR3 region is CASSEGAGTAEPQHF. Here the CDR3 DNA reads TGTGCCAGCAGTGAAGGTGCTGGGACAGCAGAGCCCCAGCATTTT. Filled out from reference TRBV2 and TRBJ1-5, the complete variable domain reads EPEVTQTPSHQVTQMGQEVILRCVPISNHLYFYWYRQILGQKVEFLVSFYNNEISEKSEIFDDQFSVERPDGSNFTLKIRSTKLEDSAMYFCASSEGAGTAEPQHFGDGTRLSIL.

This clonotype appeared many times. CDR3 region: CASSAGEALNEQFF. The CDR3 bases are TGTGCCAGCAGCGCCGGGGAAGCACTTAATGAGCAGTTCTTC. The V call is TRBV9, the J call TRBJ2-1, with D perhaps matching TRBD2 (5 bases). The ends were cut back, 3 bases at V and 7 bases at J, with 14 bases in the middle. This CDR3 has 14 residues. The V gene's germline CDR1 is SGDLS and CDR2 YYNGEE. Full variable domain (missing parts from reference TRBV9 and TRBJ2-1): DSGVTQTPKHLITATGQRVTLRCSPRSGDLSVYWYQQSLDQGLQFLIQYYNGEERAKGNILERFSAQQFPDLHSELNLSSLELGDSALYFCASSAGEALNEQFFGPGTRLTVL.

In its sample, this clonotype was seen many times. The V gene is TRBV9, the J gene TRBJ1-2, with D perhaps matching TRBD1 (6 bases). CDR1 and CDR2 from the germline V gene are SGDLS and YYNGEE. V gave up 0 bases and J gave up 6 bases, with 15 bases separating them. The CDR3 consists of 15 residues. The CDR3 DNA follows: TGTGCCAGCAGCGTAGGGGTCGGGGGGCATCATGGCTACACCTTC. This encodes CASSVGVGGHHGYTF.

This clonotype was found many times. V gene TRBV7-2 combines with J gene TRBJ1-1; no reliable D call. The CDR3 has 12 amino acids. Germline values: CDR1 SGHTA, CDR2 FQGNSA. V was shortened by 3 bases and J by 3 bases, with 5 bases between the two germline ends. CDR3 in amino acids: CASSFLYTEAFF. The CDR3 bases are TGTGCCAGCAGCTTTCTCTACACTGAAGCTTTCTTT.

This clonotype was counted many times. The J gene is TRBJ2-3, the V gene TRBV7-3, with 7 bases lining up with TRBD2. The V gene end was trimmed by 1 base and the J gene end by 8 bases; junction bases not matched to a gene: 6. The CDR3 totals 14 residues. CDR1 and CDR2 (germline): SGHTA, FQGTGA. The CDR3 sequence is CASSLRRESVTQYF. Here the CDR3 DNA reads TGTGCCAGCAGCTTAAGGCGGGAGTCAGTTACGCAGTATTTT. Complete variable domain (other parts from reference TRBV7-3 and TRBJ2-3): GAGVSQTPSNKVTEKGKYVELRCDPISGHTALYWYRQSLGQGPEFLIYFQGTGAADDSGLPNDRFFAVRPEGSVSTLKIQRTERGDSAVYLCASSLRRESVTQYFGPGTRLTVL.

This clonotype was seen many times. This chain joins TRBV20-1 and TRBJ2-5; TRBD1 matches at 7 bases. Trimming removed 1 base from V and 5 bases from J; junction bases left unmatched: 10. The CDR3 has 15 amino acids. Looked up from germline, CDR1 is DFQATT and CDR2 is SNEGSKA (reference sequence). This chain's CDR3 is CSARVGQGVGETQYF. In DNA form, the CDR3 reads TGCAGTGCTAGAGTTGGGCAGGGGGTTGGCGAGACCCAGTACTTC.

J is TRBJ2-1 and V is TRBV12-3 or TRBV12-4; D is unresolved. Trimming left V 8 bases short and J 8 bases short, with 16 bases between. The CDR3 has 13 residues. In DNA, the CDR3 is TGTGCCAGCTCCCAAGTTCCCGGCGATGAGCAGTTCTTC. Translating it yields CASSQVPGDEQFF.

The chain employs TRBV18 and TRBJ1-4; D is possibly TRBD1 (5 bases). Trimming stripped 3 bases from V and 5 bases from J, with 16 bases between. The CDR3 totals 16 residues. Germline V gene data show CDR1 as KGHSH and CDR2 as LQKENI. The CDR3, as DNA: TGTGCCAGCTCACCGCGCTCCGGGACGGTCAATGAAAAACTGTTTTTT. This sequence encodes CASSPRSGTVNEKLFF.

J is TRBJ2-5 and V is TRBV27; 8 positions agree with TRBD2. The DNA end is a closer match to TRBJ2-1, so the J assignment may be wrong. Germline CDR1 MNHEY, CDR2 SMNVEV (reference sequence). The CDR3 runs to 14 residues. CDR3 sequence: CASSLSTSDYEQFF. CDR3 sequence (DNA): TGTGCCAGCAGTTTATCGACTAGCGACTATGAGCAGTTCTTC.

The chain is built from TRBV5-5 and TRBJ1-2, with 12 bases aligning to TRBD1. V lost 2 bases to trimming and J lost 3 bases; unmatched junction nucleotides: 2. The CDR3 totals 15 residues. Germline loops: CDR1 SGHKS, CDR2 YYEKEE (reference sequence). CDR3 nucleotide sequence: TGTGCCAGCAGCTTCGGGACAGGGGGCCACTATGGCTACACCTTC. Translated, it gives CASSFGTGGHYGYTF.

There are a few counts of this clonotype. The chain joins TRBV28 to TRBJ1-1; 7 bases agree with TRBD1. The CDR3 consists of 15 residues. The germline V gene encodes CDR1 MDHEN and CDR2 SYDVKM. After removal of 3 bases from V and 1 base from J, the junction contained 5 bases not matched to a gene. CDR3 in DNA: TGTGCCAGCAGTTTGGCCTGGACAGGGAACACTGAAGCTTTCTTT. It codes for CASSLAWTGNTEAFF.